Following are 22 T cell receptor beta chains from one sample sequenced in a study of T cell repertoires in ileal Crohn's disease. Time point here: neoterminal ileum biopsy at postoperative endoscopy, about 6 months after surgery. Sequenced by immunoSEQ multiplex PCR; TCRdb stores in-frame clones only, minus some. The table includes roughly 3,500 clones, 81% detected once. The sequenced sample consisted of ileal tissue. These receptors were taken from an adult with Crohn's disease.

This clone was seen a few times. This rearrangement joins TRBV28 to TRBJ2-5; the D gene is possibly TRBD1 (5 bases). Trimming cost V 7 bases and J 5 bases, with 11 bases left between them. CDR3 size: 12 residues. Germline V CDR1 and CDR2: MDHEN, SYDVKM. Here the CDR3 reads CASTLAGETQYF. Written as DNA, the CDR3 is TGTGCCAGCACCCTCGCAGGGGAGACCCAGTACTTC.

In this sample, this clone turned up a few times. This chain uses TRBV6-4 with TRBJ2-3; the D gene is possibly TRBD2 (5 bases). Germline loops: CDR1 MRHNA, CDR2 SNTAGT. V lost 2 bases to trimming and J lost 0 bases, with 6 bases between them. This CDR3 spans 14 amino acids. CDR3 nucleotide sequence: TGTGCCAGCAGTGACGGCGGGAGCACAGATACGCAGTATTTT. Protein sequence: CASSDGGSTDTQYF.

This chain links TRBV11-2 with TRBJ2-2; TRBD2 is a possible D gene (6 bases). This CDR3 is 18 amino acids long. Per the germline V gene, CDR1 is SGHAT and CDR2 is FQNNGV. V was clipped by 2 bases and J by 7 bases, with 23 bases between them. Written as DNA, the CDR3 is TGTGCCAGCAGCTTAATCCGGGGAAGTAGCGGAACTAGCGGGGAGCTGTTTTTT. Its translation is CASSLIRGSSGTSGELFF.

The rearrangement joins TRBV7-8 to TRBJ1-2; D not resolved. V was shortened by 5 bases and J by 0 bases, with 16 bases between the two germline ends. Germline V gene data show CDR1 as SGHVS and CDR2 as FQNEAQ. The CDR3 consists of 16 residues. The CDR3 DNA is TGTGCCAGCAGCATCGGGGTGGCCCGAGCTAACTATGGCTACACCTTC. It is translated as CASSIGVARANYGYTF.

In DNA form, the CDR3 reads TGTGCCAGCAGTTACTCCTACAGGGTTGATCAGCCCCAGCATTTT. Translated: CASSYSYRVDQPQHF. The chain employs TRBV6-5 and TRBJ1-5; the D gene is possibly TRBD1 (6 bases). There are 15 residues in the CDR3. CDR1 and CDR2 from the germline V gene are MNHEY and SVGAGI. Trimming removed 0 bases at V and 5 bases at J, with 11 bases between.

The chain recombines TRBV5-1 with TRBJ2-1; no definite D call. The CDR3 covers 14 residues. Trimming pared 4 bases from V and 8 bases from J, leaving 16 bases between. Germline V gene sequence: CDR1 SGHRS, CDR2 YFSETQ. The CDR3 reads CASSPPPRNHEQFF. The CDR3 nucleotides are TGCGCCAGCAGCCCGCCTCCTAGAAACCATGAGCAGTTCTTC. Using reference TRBV5-1 and TRBJ2-1 for the parts outside the CDR3, the full variable domain is KAGVTQTPRYLIKTRGQQVTLSCSPISGHRSVSWYQQTPGQGLQFLFEYFSETQRNKGNFPGRFSGRQFSNSRSEMNVSTLELGDSALYLCASSPPPRNHEQFFGPGTRLTVL.

CDR3 in amino acids: CASSYGQGWTYEQYF. CDR3 nucleotide sequence: TGTGCCAGCTCATATGGACAGGGTTGGACCTACGAGCAGTACTTC. The rearrangement uses TRBV18 and TRBJ2-7; TRBD1 aligns across 8 bases. The V gene end was trimmed by 5 bases and the J gene end by 2 bases; junction bases not matched to a gene: 8. This CDR3 is 15 amino acids long. Germline-derived CDR1 and CDR2 are KGHSH and LQKENI.

The gene calls are TRBV30 and TRBJ1-1; 7 bases align to TRBD1. V shed 5 bases, J shed 1 base, and the junction held 7 bases outside the gene matches. The germline V gene encodes CDR1 GTSNPN and CDR2 SVGIG (reference sequence). The CDR3 sequence is 14 residues long. CDR3 DNA: TGTGCCTGGGCTAAGGGACAGAAGAACACTGAAGCTTTCTTT. Protein product: CAWAKGQKNTEAFF. Together with reference TRBV30 and TRBJ1-1, the CDR3 gives the full variable domain: SQTIHQWPATLVQPVGSPLSLECTVEGTSNPNLYWYRQAAGRGLQLLFYSVGIGQISSEVPQNLSASRPQDRQFILSSKKLLLSDSGFYLCAWAKGQKNTEAFFGQGTRLTVV.

The genes are TRBV7-9 and TRBJ1-4; D is ambiguous. CDR1 is SEHNR, CDR2 FQNEAQ, per germline (reference sequence). The CDR3 length is 15 residues. The V gene lost 5 bases and the J gene lost 13 bases, with 23 bases spanning the gap. CDR3 bases: TGTGCCAGCAGCCCTACGACGGCAGAGGGATCGGGACTGTTTTTT. Protein: CASSPTTAEGSGLFF.

The chain combines TRBV2 with TRBJ2-7; D is perhaps TRBD1 (5 bases). Per the germline V gene, CDR1 is SNHLY and CDR2 is FYNNEI. Trimming cost V 5 bases and J 0 bases, with 8 bases left between them. This CDR3 contains 13 residues. CDR3 coding DNA: TGTGCCAGCAGTTCTGACAGCTCCTACGAGCAGTACTTC. This codes for CASSSDSSYEQYF.

This chain links TRBV27 with TRBJ2-7; 7 bases are a match to TRBD1. This CDR3 contains 15 residues. Looked up from germline, CDR1 is MNHEY and CDR2 is SMNVEV (reference sequence). The trim removed 0 bases at V and 0 bases at J, leaving 2 bases unmatched. CDR3 sequence (DNA): TGTGCCAGCAGTTTATCCGGGACAGTCTCCTACGAGCAGTACTTC. This gives the protein CASSLSGTVSYEQYF.

A single count supports this clone. This chain joins TRBV7-6 and TRBJ2-7; 8 positions agree with TRBD2. V dropped 5 bases and J dropped 4; count of bases not matched to a gene: 4. Germline lookup yields CDR1 SGHVS and CDR2 FNYEAQ. This CDR3 has 13 residues. CDR3 nucleotide sequence: TGTGCCAGCAGCGAGGGACTAGATTACGAGCAGTACTTC. This translates into CASSEGLDYEQYF.

The genes are TRBV7-9 and TRBJ2-3, with 10 positions matching TRBD2. Germline CDR1 SEHNR, CDR2 FQNEAQ (reference sequence). This CDR3 has 16 residues. J lost 2 bases, V lost 4 bases, and 6 bases had no gene match. The CDR3 reads CASSSRTSGYTDTQYF. The DNA of the CDR3 is TGTGCCAGCAGCTCCCGGACTAGCGGTTACACAGATACGCAGTATTTT.

This clone was seen only a few times. This chain links TRBV5-1 with TRBJ2-1; TRBD2 matches 7 bases. Germline loops: CDR1 SGHRS, CDR2 YFSETQ. This CDR3 comprises 15 residues. V lost 4 bases to trimming and J lost 7 bases; unmatched junction nucleotides: 11. CDR3 sequence (DNA): TGCGCCAGCAGCGCCCTTACCGGGGGGACTAATGAGCAGTTCTTC. Translating gives CASSALTGGTNEQFF.

This clone occurred a few times. This sample also contains other DNA sequences that code for the same CDR3. The chain links TRBV5-1 to TRBJ2-7; TRBD2 agrees at 8 bases. The ends lost 2 bases at V and 3 bases at J; junction bases unmatched: 1. Per the germline V gene, CDR1 is SGHRS and CDR2 is YFSETQ. The CDR3 runs to 13 residues. CDR3 residues: CASSFAGGYEQYF. In DNA, the CDR3 is TGCGCCAGCAGCTTCGCGGGGGGCTACGAGCAGTACTTC. Supplemented by reference TRBV5-1 and TRBJ2-7, the full variable domain reads KAGVTQTPRYLIKTRGQQVTLSCSPISGHRSVSWYQQTPGQGLQFLFEYFSETQRNKGNFPGRFSGRQFSNSRSEMNVSTLELGDSALYLCASSFAGGYEQYFGPGTRLTVT.

This sequence joins TRBV5-1 and TRBJ2-5; 8 bases fit TRBD2. CDR1 SGHRS and CDR2 YFSETQ come from the germline V gene. This CDR3 has 15 amino acids. Unmatched junction bases numbered 4, after V lost 0 bases and J lost 3 bases. CDR3 coding DNA: TGCGCCAGCAGCTTGGGCCCGACTAGCGAAGAGACCCAGTACTTC. Protein product: CASSLGPTSEETQYF.

The V and J genes are TRBV5-5 and TRBJ2-7; no firm D call. This CDR3 spans 14 amino acids. Trimming left V 0 bases short and J 3 bases short, with 10 bases between. In germline, CDR1 is SGHKS, CDR2 YYEKEE (reference sequence). The CDR3 sequence is CASSLGNSFYEQYF. The CDR3 nucleotides read TGTGCCAGCAGCTTGGGGAACAGCTTCTACGAGCAGTACTTC.

The chain recombines TRBV11-2 with TRBJ2-1; 8 bases map to TRBD2. Germline V gives CDR1 SGHAT, CDR2 FQNNGV. The CDR3 is 14 amino acids. V lost 8 bases and J lost 12; bases outside the gene matches: 15. The DNA for the CDR3 is TGTGCCAGCGGACCGGGACTAGACCTTCCGTGGCAGTTCTTC. It codes for CASGPGLDLPWQFF.

V gene TRBV30 combines with J gene TRBJ2-5, with 7 bases fitting TRBD2. V shed 5 bases and J 4 bases; nucleotides not matched to a gene: 10. CDR1 and CDR2 from the germline V gene are GTSNPN and SVGIG (reference sequence). The CDR3 is 14 amino acids. The CDR3 DNA is TGTGCCTGGTCGAGAGGTCCGGGGGGAGAGACCCAGTACTTC. Residues: CAWSRGPGGETQYF.

The V call is TRBV29-1, the J call TRBJ1-1; tentative D call: TRBD1 (6 bases). Deletions cut 6 bases from V and 2 bases from J, with 16 bases between. The CDR3 covers 14 residues. In germline, CDR1 is SQVTM, CDR2 ANQGSEA. Here the CDR3 reads CSVSFRDKNTEAFF. In nucleotides, the CDR3 is TGCAGCGTCTCTTTCCGGGACAAAAACACTGAAGCTTTCTTT.

This chain connects TRBV7-6 to TRBJ2-3, with 8 bases aligning to TRBD2. The J segment lost 5 bases and the V segment lost 4 bases, leaving 20 bases of the junction unmatched. There are 19 residues in the CDR3. Germline CDR1 is SGHVS and CDR2 is FNYEAQ. CDR3 in amino acids: CASSSQLRLACRPVDTQYF. The CDR3 DNA sequence: TGTGCCAGCAGCTCCCAATTAAGACTAGCGTGCCGACCGGTAGATACGCAGTATTTT.

This clone was recorded only once. The chain employs TRBV30 and TRBJ1-2; possible D gene TRBD1, 5 bases. CDR1 is GTSNPN, CDR2 SVGIG, per germline (reference sequence). Trimming removed 1 base at V and 3 bases at J, with 9 bases between. This CDR3 is built from 13 residues. CDR3 bases: TGTGCCTGGAGTGCAGGGATTCACTATGGCTACACCTTC. Translation gives CAWSAGIHYGYTF.